This T cell receptor beta chain emerged from a study of blood T cell repertoires in COVID-19. Study summary: Material from acute and convalescent COVID-19 was sourced from the United States, Italy and Spain. PBMCs, B-cell-depleted T cells, or T cells were the source of the cDNA or gDNA that made up the material.

This CDR3 is 17 amino acids long. Germline V gene lookup returns CDR1 ENHRY and CDR2 SYGVKD. Trimming cost V 6 bases and J 1 base; bases outside gene matches: 4. Per the authors' pipeline: Amplification of reference gene primers provided the estimated nucleated cell counts. Assay: immunoSEQ multiplex PCR; the TCRdb copy retains only in-frame clones and omits some. From that table come the V and J calls and clone size; the DNA was used to work out D and trimming. The sample includes roughly 200,000 clones, under 80% of them seen just once. This TCR was sampled from a man aged 45 to 65 who had recovered from COVID-19. The chain uses TRBV10-3 and TRBJ2-2, with 14 bases matching TRBD2. The sample taken for sequencing was peripheral blood. CDR3 region: CAIRTSGRAMNTGELFF. Here the CDR3 DNA reads TGTGCCATCAGGACTAGCGGGAGGGCAATGAACACCGGGGAGCTGTTTTTT.